This T cell receptor beta chain appears in the sequencing data of a study of blood T cells in healthy people across ages. In germline, CDR1 is LGHNA, CDR2 YSLEER. The CDR3 has 15 residues. The second PCR ran about 6 to 12 cycles with a sample-barcoded 5' primer and J-beta primers. TCRdb recomputed calls from the 5' RACE reads with MiXCR, one row per CDR3 protein. The sample has fewer than 900,000 distinct CDR3 sequences, roughly 34% seen once. A note on this clonotype: A much bigger clone sits one base away, suggesting this may be a read error.

This receptor was taken from a man in his late teens or twenties in good health. Sequenced input: blood. The chain has TRBV4-3 and TRBJ1-5; possible D gene TRBD1, 5 bases. CDR3 nucleotide sequence: TGCGCCAGCACCCAAGATTGGGGGAGCAATCAGCCCCAGCATTTT. Translated: CASTQDWGSNQPQHF.